The 17 T cell receptor beta chains below come from one sample, sequenced in a study of blood T cell repertoires in COVID-19. TCRdb keeps only in-frame clones here, not all; method: immunoSEQ multiplex PCR. The profile shows around 140,000 clones, around 86% of them singletons. The sequenced sample consisted of peripheral blood. The receptors originated from a human donor in a cohort sampled during active COVID-19.

The chain joins TRBV11-2 to TRBJ2-7, with 8 bases lining up with TRBD2. In germline, CDR1 is SGHAT, CDR2 FQNNGV. The junction had 6 bases not matched to a gene; V was cut back by 3 bases and J by 5 bases. The CDR3 is 14 amino acids. CDR3 in amino acids: CASSLRGDEDEQYF. The CDR3 DNA reads TGTGCCAGCAGCTTGCGGGGGGACGAGGACGAGCAGTACTTC.

The chain carries TRBV21-1 and TRBJ1-5; the table's D call, TRBD1, has no DNA check behind it. TRBV21-1 is listed as a pseudogene. This CDR3 is 15 amino acids long. The CDR3, as DNA: TGTGCCAGCAGCAAAGGTGACAGTCGAAGACAGCCCCAGCATTTT. Translated, it gives CASSKGDSRRQPQHF.

V and J are TRBV5-1 and TRBJ2-1, with 7 bases aligning to TRBD2. The CDR3 runs 16 residues. After removal of 0 bases from V and 0 bases from J, the junction contained 3 bases not matched to a gene. Germline CDR1 reads SGHRS; CDR2 reads YFSETQ. The CDR3 DNA reads as TGCGCCAGCAGCTTGGTAGCGGGTAGCTCCTACAATGAGCAGTTCTTC. Translated: CASSLVAGSSYNEQFF.

J is TRBJ2-7 and V is TRBV18; maybe TRBD2 (5 bases). V dropped 3 bases and J dropped 3 bases, with 12 bases sitting between them. The CDR3 is made up of 14 amino acids. Germline CDR1 and CDR2: KGHSH and LQKENI. The CDR3 sequence: CASSPEGLDYEQYF. For the CDR3, the DNA is TGTGCCAGCTCACCGGAAGGACTCGACTACGAGCAGTACTTC.

The chain is built from TRBV4-2 and TRBJ2-5, with a possible D match to TRBD1 (8 bases). Trimming removed 0 bases from V and 5 bases from J, with 16 bases in between. Germline V gene data show CDR1 as LGHNA and CDR2 as YNFKEQ. This CDR3 is 16 amino acids long. The CDR3 coding sequence is TGTGCCAGCAGCCAAGATCAGGGGGCGGGGGCGGAGACCCAGTACTTC. Its protein product is CASSQDQGAGAETQYF.

This chain joins TRBV2 and TRBJ2-7, with 8 positions matching TRBD2. The J segment lost 6 bases and the V segment lost 11 bases, leaving 12 bases of the junction unmatched. The CDR3 extends over 13 amino acids. In germline, CDR1 is SNHLY, CDR2 FYNNEI. CDR3 sequence: CACGLAYGGEQYF. Written as DNA, the CDR3 is TGTGCCTGCGGACTAGCCTACGGGGGCGAGCAGTACTTC.

This clone was detected once. The rearrangement uses TRBV27 and TRBJ2-7; 8 bases match TRBD1. CDR1 and CDR2 (germline): MNHEY, SMNVEV (reference sequence). The CDR3 covers 16 residues. V was clipped by 5 bases and J by 3 bases; unmatched bases: 12. CDR3 bases: TGTGCCAGCAGTCCTGGACAGGGTTTGGGTGTCTACGAGCAGTACTTC. Translated: CASSPGQGLGVYEQYF.

V is TRBV27 and J is TRBJ2-4, with D possibly TRBD2 on 5 matching bases. This CDR3 region has 15 residues. Trimming pared 6 bases from V and 3 bases from J, leaving 15 bases between. In germline, CDR1 is MNHEY, CDR2 SMNVEV (reference sequence). CDR3 sequence reads: CASRGRADFKNIQYF. The CDR3 DNA sequence: TGTGCCAGCAGGGGTCGAGCGGACTTCAAAAACATTCAGTACTTC.

J is TRBJ2-7 and V is TRBV6-5, with 7 bases that match TRBD2. Germline V CDR1 and CDR2: MNHEY, SVGAGI. The CDR3 spans 13 residues. The V gene end was trimmed by 11 bases and the J gene end by 1 base; junction bases not matched to a gene: 8. CDR3 DNA sequence: TGTGCCGGAAGAGCGGGAATGTCCTACGAGCAGTACTTC. As protein: CAGRAGMSYEQYF.

In the case of this clone: An end of the junction differs from the germline gene, which may be a read error. V is TRBV28 and J is TRBJ1-1; D unclear. The germline gives CDR1 MDHEN, CDR2 SYDVKM. CDR3 length: 15 amino acids. CDR3 nucleotides: TGTGCCAGCAGTCTCCCCGCGGGGTTGAATACTGAAGCTTTCTTT. Translated, it gives CASSLPAGLNTEAFF.

This clone was seen a few times. The V gene is TRBV19, the J gene TRBJ2-3, with 8 bases matching TRBD1. The V and J ends lost 2 bases and 5 bases, in that order; junction bases with no gene match: 12. Germline-derived CDR1 and CDR2 are LNHDA and SQIVND (reference sequence). The CDR3 runs to 17 residues. The CDR3 region is CASSIRPDRGGQDTQYF. Here the CDR3 DNA reads TGTGCCAGTAGTATAAGGCCCGACAGGGGAGGACAAGATACGCAGTATTTT.

The chain carries TRBV5-4 and TRBJ1-4; D gene ambiguous. With 0 bases removed from V and 4 bases from J, the gap between germline ends came to 7 bases. The V gene's germline CDR1 is SGHNT and CDR2 YYREEE (reference sequence). This CDR3 spans 14 amino acids. CDR3 sequence reads: CASSLDQVNEKLFF. The CDR3 nucleotides are TGTGCCAGCAGCTTGGATCAGGTTAATGAAAAACTGTTTTTT.

This chain connects TRBV27 to TRBJ2-7; no reliable D call. V lost 3 bases to trimming and J lost 0 bases, with 12 bases between them. The CDR3 runs 15 residues. The germline V gene has CDR1 MNHEY and CDR2 SMNVEV (reference sequence). The CDR3 sequence is CASSFLRYSSYEQYF. The DNA for the CDR3 is TGTGCCAGCAGTTTTCTGAGATACAGCTCCTACGAGCAGTACTTC.

This rearrangement joins TRBV27 to TRBJ2-7, with no clear D. Looked up from germline, CDR1 is MNHEY and CDR2 is SMNVEV (reference sequence). With 6 bases removed from V and 3 bases from J, the gap between germline ends came to 12 bases. This CDR3 contains 13 residues. CDR3 protein: CASSPYDNYEQYF. The CDR3 DNA follows: TGTGCCAGCAGCCCCTACGACAACTACGAGCAGTACTTC.

The chain employs TRBV27 and TRBJ1-1; D not certain. CDR1 and CDR2 (germline): MNHEY, SMNVEV (reference sequence). The CDR3 is 13 amino acids. Trimming shortened V by 3 bases and J by 5 bases, and 10 bases separated the two germline ends. The DNA for the CDR3 is TGTGCCAGCAGTTTGCAGTTCGGGACTGAAGCTTTCTTT. It specifies CASSLQFGTEAFF.

CDR3 coding DNA: TGTGCCAGCAGCCCGGGACTAGCGGGAGTCTTAGAGACCCAGTACTTC. The encoded protein is CASSPGLAGVLETQYF. The chain employs TRBV7-2 and TRBJ2-5, with TRBD2 identical over 14 bases. After removal of 5 bases from V and 4 bases from J, the junction contained 6 bases not matched to a gene. Germline CDR1 reads SGHTA; CDR2 reads FQGNSA. The CDR3 is made up of 16 amino acids.

The chain links TRBV5-1 to TRBJ2-7, with D perhaps matching TRBD2 (5 bases). CDR1 and CDR2 from the germline V gene are SGHRS and YFSETQ. The CDR3 is 14 residues long. V lost 7 bases and J 0 bases, leaving 14 bases between the germline ends. This chain's CDR3 is CASGEGSFSYEQYF. Written as DNA, the CDR3 is TGCGCCAGCGGGGAAGGGAGCTTCTCCTACGAGCAGTACTTC. The full variable domain, in which reference TRBV5-1 and TRBJ2-7 provide the parts outside the CDR3, is KAGVTQTPRYLIKTRGQQVTLSCSPISGHRSVSWYQQTPGQGLQFLFEYFSETQRNKGNFPGRFSGRQFSNSRSEMNVSTLELGDSALYLCASGEGSFSYEQYFGPGTRLTVT.